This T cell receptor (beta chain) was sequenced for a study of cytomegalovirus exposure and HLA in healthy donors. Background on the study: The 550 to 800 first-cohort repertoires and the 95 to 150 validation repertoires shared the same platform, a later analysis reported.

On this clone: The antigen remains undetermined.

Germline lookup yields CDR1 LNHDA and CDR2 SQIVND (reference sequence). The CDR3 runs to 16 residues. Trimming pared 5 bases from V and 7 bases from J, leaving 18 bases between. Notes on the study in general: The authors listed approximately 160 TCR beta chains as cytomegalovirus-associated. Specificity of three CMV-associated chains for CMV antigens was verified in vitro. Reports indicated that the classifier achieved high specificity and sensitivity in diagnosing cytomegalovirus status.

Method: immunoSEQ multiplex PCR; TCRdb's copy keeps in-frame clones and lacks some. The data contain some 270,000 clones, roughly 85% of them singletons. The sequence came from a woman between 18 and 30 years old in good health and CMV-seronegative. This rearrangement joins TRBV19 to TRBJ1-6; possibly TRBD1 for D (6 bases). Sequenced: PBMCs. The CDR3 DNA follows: TGTGCCAGTAGTGAGCCCAGGACAGCGACAAATTCACCCCTCCACTTT. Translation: CASSEPRTATNSPLHF.